Listed below are T cell receptor beta chains from one sample, sequenced in a study of cytomegalovirus exposure and HLA in healthy donors. The method was immunoSEQ multiplex PCR; TCRdb's version includes in-frame clones alone and lacks a portion of them. The sample shows fewer than 350,000 clones, roughly 89% of them seen only once. Sequenced sample: PBMCs. Receptors originate from a woman under 30 in good health and CMV-seronegative. Each CDR3 is given with its conserved first and last residue. The D gene is left open where the match is weak. Not all rows give a size; the values are once, few, many and, for expanded clones, a class.

>TRBD1|few|TRBV7-9|TRBJ1-3
CASSSGQTSGNTIYF
TGTGCCAGCAGCTCGGGACAGACCTCTGGAAACACCATATATTTT
>TRBD2|.|TRBV5-1|TRBJ2-1
CASSPPGAGGPSEQFF
TGCGCCAGCAGCCCACCCGGCGCGGGGGGTCCCAGTGAGCAGTTCTTC
>.|once|TRBV7-3|TRBJ1-2
CASSEESGSNYGYTF
TGTGCCAGCAGCGAAGAGAGCGGATCTAACTATGGCTACACCTTC
>.|.|TRBV7-9|TRBJ2-1
CSSSAQGHEQFF
TGTTCCAGCAGCGCACAGGGCCATGAGCAGTTCTTC
>.|.|TRBV10-3|TRBJ1-1
CAISAQAANTEAFF
TGTGCCATCAGTGCTCAGGCAGCTAACACTGAAGCTTTCTTT
>.|.|TRBV12-2|TRBJ2-3
CASRLKRCGGATDTQYF
TGTGCAAGTCGCTTAAAGCGTTGCGGGGGGGCCACAGATACGCAGTATTTT
>TRBD2|.|TRBV19|TRBJ2-6
CASSLREGTGANVLTF
TGTGCCAGTAGCCTCCGGGAGGGTACTGGGGCCAACGTCCTGACTTTC
>TRBD1|.|TRBV5-1|TRBJ1-5
CASSFNRGRNQPQHF
TGCGCCAGCAGCTTCAACAGGGGTCGCAATCAGCCCCAGCATTTT
>.|.|TRBV7-9|TRBJ1-4
CASSWGEKLFF
TGTGCCAGCAGCTGGGGCGAAAAACTGTTTTTT
>.|.|TRBV7-2|TRBJ2-5
CASSSDWLRTQYF
TGTGCCAGCAGCTCGGACTGGTTGAGGACCCAGTACTTC
>TRBD1|.|TRBV29-1|TRBJ1-1
CSVVARGRPTEAFF
TGCAGCGTCGTTGCCAGGGGGCGCCCCACTGAAGCTTTCTTT
>TRBD1|.|TRBV9|TRBJ2-6
CASSVVFRQGKEAGANVLTF
TGTGCCAGCAGCGTAGTTTTTCGACAGGGAAAGGAGGCTGGGGCCAACGTCCTGACTTTC
>.|.|TRBV4-2|TRBJ2-3
CASSLILSADTQYF
TGTGCCAGCAGCCTTATCCTCTCAGCAGATACGCAGTATTTT
>TRBD2|.|TRBV5-1|TRBJ2-7
CASSWGTSGGAYEQYF
TGCGCCAGCAGCTGGGGGACTAGCGGGGGGGCCTACGAGCAGTACTTC
>TRBD1|.|TRBV27|TRBJ2-7
CASSVTGTGGAYEQYF
TGTGCCAGCAGCGTTACCGGGACAGGGGGCGCCTACGAGCAGTACTTC
>TRBD2|.|TRBV11-3|TRBJ2-1
CASSLGTSGGADEQFF
TGTGCCAGCAGCCTCGGGACTAGCGGGGGGGCCGATGAGCAGTTCTTC
>.|.|TRBV2|TRBJ1-2
CASSEATGYGYTF
TGTGCCAGCAGTGAAGCAACAGGGTATGGCTACACCTTC
>TRBD1|.|TRBV5-1|TRBJ1-6
CASSLGGGQGAGQSYNSPLHF
TGCGCCAGCAGCTTGGGCGGAGGGCAGGGGGCCGGACAGTCCTATAATTCACCCCTCCACTTT
>.|.|TRBV11-2|TRBJ1-1
CASSLGADLEAFF
TGTGCCAGCAGCTTAGGGGCAGACCTTGAAGCTTTCTTT
>TRBD2|few|TRBV9|TRBJ2-7
CASSVSGGHSYEQYF
TGTGCCAGCAGCGTTAGCGGGGGCCACTCCTACGAGCAGTACTTC
>TRBD1|few|TRBV5-1|TRBJ1-1
CASSPPGQAYTEAFF
TGCGCCAGCAGCCCGCCGGGACAGGCTTACACTGAAGCTTTCTTT
>.|.|TRBV6-1|TRBJ2-7
CASSSGQSIEQYF
TGTGCCAGCAGTTCGGGACAAAGTATCGAGCAGTACTTC
>.|.|TRBV21-1|TRBJ1-2
CASSKRPRAPPSNGYTF
TGTGCCAGCAGCAAAAGGCCCAGGGCACCCCCATCCAATGGCTACACCTTC
>TRBD1|.|TRBV6-5|TRBJ1-4
CASSYSGQEKLFF
TGTGCCAGCAGTTACTCGGGACAGGAAAAACTGTTTTTT